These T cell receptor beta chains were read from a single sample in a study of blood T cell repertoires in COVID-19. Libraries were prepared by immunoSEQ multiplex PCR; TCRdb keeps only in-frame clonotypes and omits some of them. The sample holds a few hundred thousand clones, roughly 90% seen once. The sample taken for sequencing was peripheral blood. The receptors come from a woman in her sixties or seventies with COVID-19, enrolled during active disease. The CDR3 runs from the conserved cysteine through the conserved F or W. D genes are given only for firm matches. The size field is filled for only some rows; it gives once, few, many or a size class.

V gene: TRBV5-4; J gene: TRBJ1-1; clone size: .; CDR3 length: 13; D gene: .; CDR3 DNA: TGTGCCAGCAGCTCGTGGGGGGGCACCGAAGCTTTCTTT; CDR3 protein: CASSSWGGTEAFF
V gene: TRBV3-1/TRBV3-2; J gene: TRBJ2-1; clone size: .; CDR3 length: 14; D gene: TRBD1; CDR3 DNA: TGTGCCAGCACCCCAAGGGGGCTCGGGAATGAGCAGTTCTTC; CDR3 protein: CASTPRGLGNEQFF
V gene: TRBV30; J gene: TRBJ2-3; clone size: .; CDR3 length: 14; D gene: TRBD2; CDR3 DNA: TGTGCCTGGAGTGTACCCGGGGGGGGAGATACGCAGTATTTT; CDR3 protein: CAWSVPGGGDTQYF
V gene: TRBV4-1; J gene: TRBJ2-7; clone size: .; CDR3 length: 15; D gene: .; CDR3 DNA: TGCGCCAGCAGCCACCGGGCGGGGGCCGCCTACGAGCAGTACTTC; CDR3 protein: CASSHRAGAAYEQYF
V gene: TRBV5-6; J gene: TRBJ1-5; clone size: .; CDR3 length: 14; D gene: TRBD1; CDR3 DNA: TGTGCCAGCAGTAACGACAGGGCCGCTCAGCCCCAGCATTTT; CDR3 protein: CASSNDRAAQPQHF
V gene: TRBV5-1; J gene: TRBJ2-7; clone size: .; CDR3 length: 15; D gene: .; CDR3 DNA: TGCGCCAGCAGCTTGGCCTCCGCAGGGGAGTACGAGCAGTACTTC; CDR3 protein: CASSLASAGEYEQYF
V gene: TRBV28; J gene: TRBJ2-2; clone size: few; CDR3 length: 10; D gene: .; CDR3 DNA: TGTGCCACCCGGTACGGGGAGCTGTTTTTT; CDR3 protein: CATRYGELFF
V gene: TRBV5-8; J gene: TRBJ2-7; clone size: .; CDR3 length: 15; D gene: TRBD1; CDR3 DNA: TGTGCCAGCACCTTCGGACAGGGGGTTACCTACGAGCAGTACTTC; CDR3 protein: CASTFGQGVTYEQYF
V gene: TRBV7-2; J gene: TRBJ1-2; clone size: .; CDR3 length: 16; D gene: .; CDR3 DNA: TGTGCCAGCAGCCCCAGGGGTTCGACAGCTAACTATGGCTACACCTTC; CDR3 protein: CASSPRGSTANYGYTF
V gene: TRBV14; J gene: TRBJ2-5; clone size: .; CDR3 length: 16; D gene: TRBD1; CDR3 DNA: TGTGCCAGCAGCCAAGTAGGACAGGGAAGGAAAGAGACCCAGTACTTC; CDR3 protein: CASSQVGQGRKETQYF
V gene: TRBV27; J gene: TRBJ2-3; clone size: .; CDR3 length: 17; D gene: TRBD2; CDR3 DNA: TGTGCCAGCAGGAAGGGACTAGCGGGGGGGCAAACAGATACGCAGTATTTT; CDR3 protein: CASRKGLAGGQTDTQYF
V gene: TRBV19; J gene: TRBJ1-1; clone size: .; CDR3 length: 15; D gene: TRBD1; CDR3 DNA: TGTGCCAGTAGTCCAAATAGGGGGCTCGGCACTGAAGCTTTCTTT; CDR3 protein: CASSPNRGLGTEAFF
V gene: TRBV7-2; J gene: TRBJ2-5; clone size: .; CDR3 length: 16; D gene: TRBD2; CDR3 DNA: TGTGCCAGCAGCCGGGGGGTACAGGTGTACCAAGAGACCCAGTACTTC; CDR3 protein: CASSRGVQVYQETQYF
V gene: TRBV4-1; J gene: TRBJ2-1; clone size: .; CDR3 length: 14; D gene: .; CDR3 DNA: TGCGCCAGCAGCCAAGATAAGGGGTGGAATGAGCAGTTCTTC; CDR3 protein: CASSQDKGWNEQFF
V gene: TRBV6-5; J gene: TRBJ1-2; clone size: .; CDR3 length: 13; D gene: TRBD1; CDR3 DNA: TGTGCCAGCCGGACTGACAGGGGGCATGGCTACACCTTC; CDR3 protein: CASRTDRGHGYTF
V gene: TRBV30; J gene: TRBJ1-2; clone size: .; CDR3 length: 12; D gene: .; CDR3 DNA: TGTGCCTGGTCTCCAGGAAACTATGGCTACACCTTC; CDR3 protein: CAWSPGNYGYTF
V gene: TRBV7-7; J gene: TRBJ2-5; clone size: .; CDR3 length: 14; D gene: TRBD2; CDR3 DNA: TGTGCTAGCAGCTTGGTGGGGGGGGAAGAGACCCAGTACTTC; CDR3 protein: CASSLVGGEETQYF
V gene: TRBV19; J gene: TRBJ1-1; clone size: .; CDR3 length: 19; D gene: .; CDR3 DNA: TGTGCCAGTAGTATAGGAGGGTGGGGACATCGGGACCTAAACACTGAAGCTTTCTTT; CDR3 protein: CASSIGGWGHRDLNTEAFF
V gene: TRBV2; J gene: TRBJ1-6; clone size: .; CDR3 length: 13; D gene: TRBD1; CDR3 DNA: TGTGCCGGATCCGGGACAGAGAATTCACCCCTCCACTTT; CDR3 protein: CAGSGTENSPLHF
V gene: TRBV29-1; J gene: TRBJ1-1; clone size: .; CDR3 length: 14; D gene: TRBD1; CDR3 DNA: TGCAGCGTTAAGGGACAGGGGATGAACACTGAAGCTTTCTTT; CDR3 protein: CSVKGQGMNTEAFF
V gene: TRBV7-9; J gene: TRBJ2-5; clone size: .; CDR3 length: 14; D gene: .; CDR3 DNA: TGTGCCAGCAGTTCCCCGAGGGGGCAAGAGACCCAGTACTTC; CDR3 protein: CASSSPRGQETQYF
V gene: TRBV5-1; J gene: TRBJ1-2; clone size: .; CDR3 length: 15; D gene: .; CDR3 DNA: TGCGCCAGCAGCCCCCTCGTCGGCCGGGACTATGGCTACACCTTC; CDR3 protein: CASSPLVGRDYGYTF
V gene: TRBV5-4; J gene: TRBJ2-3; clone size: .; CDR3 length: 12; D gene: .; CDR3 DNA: TGTGCCAGCAGCCTAAGCACAGATACGCAGTATTTT; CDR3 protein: CASSLSTDTQYF
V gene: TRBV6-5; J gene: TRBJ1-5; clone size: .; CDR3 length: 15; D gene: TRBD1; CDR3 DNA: TGTGCCAGCAGGGACAGGGGGAACGGTCGGCAGCCCCAGCATTTT; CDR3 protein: CASRDRGNGRQPQHF
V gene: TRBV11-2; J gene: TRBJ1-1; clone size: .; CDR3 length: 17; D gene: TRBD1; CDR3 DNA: TGTGCCAGCAGCTCGCTCGGGGGGACAGGATGGTCCACTGAAGCTTTCTTT; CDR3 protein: CASSSLGGTGWSTEAFF
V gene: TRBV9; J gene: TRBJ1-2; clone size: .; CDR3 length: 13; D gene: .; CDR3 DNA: TGTGCCAGCAGCCCCAGGGTAGGGGGTGGCTACACCTTC; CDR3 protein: CASSPRVGGGYTF
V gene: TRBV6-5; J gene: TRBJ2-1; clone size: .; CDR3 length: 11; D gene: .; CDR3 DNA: TGTGCCAGCAGCCGTGAGTTTGAGCAGTTCTTC; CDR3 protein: CASSREFEQFF
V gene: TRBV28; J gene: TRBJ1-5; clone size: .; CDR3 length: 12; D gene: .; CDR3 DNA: TGTGCCAGCACCCTCGATCGGGGAAGATGGCATTTT; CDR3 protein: CASTLDRGRWHF
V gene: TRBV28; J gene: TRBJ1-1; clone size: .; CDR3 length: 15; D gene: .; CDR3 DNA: TGTGCCAGCAGTTCCGGGACTGTCATGAACACTGAAGCTTTCTTT; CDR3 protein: CASSSGTVMNTEAFF
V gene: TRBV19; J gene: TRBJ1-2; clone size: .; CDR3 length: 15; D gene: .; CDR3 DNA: TGTGCCAGTAGTTTCTCGGGTCCCCAGGGCTATGGCTACACCTTC; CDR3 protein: CASSFSGPQGYGYTF
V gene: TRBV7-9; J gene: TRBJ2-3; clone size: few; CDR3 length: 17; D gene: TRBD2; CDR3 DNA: TGTGCCAGCAGCCCACTTCGACTAGCGGGGGGGCATAGTACGCAGTATTTT; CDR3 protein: CASSPLRLAGGHSTQYF
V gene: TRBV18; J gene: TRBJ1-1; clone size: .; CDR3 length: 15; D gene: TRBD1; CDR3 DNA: TGTGCCAGCTCACCGCCACAGGGGGCGAACACTGAAGCTTTCTTT; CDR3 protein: CASSPPQGANTEAFF
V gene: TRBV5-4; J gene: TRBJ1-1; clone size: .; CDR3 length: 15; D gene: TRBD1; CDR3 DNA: TGTGCCAGCAGCTTAGGGGGCGCTTGGTACACTGAAGCTTTCTTT; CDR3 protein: CASSLGGAWYTEAFF
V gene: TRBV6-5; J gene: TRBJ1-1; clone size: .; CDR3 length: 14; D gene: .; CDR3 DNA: TGTGCCAGCAGCTCCAGGGGCCTGAACACTGAAGCTTTCTTT; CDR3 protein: CASSSRGLNTEAFF
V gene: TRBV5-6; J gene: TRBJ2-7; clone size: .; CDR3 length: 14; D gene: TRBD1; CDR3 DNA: TGTGCCAGCAGCTTGACAGGGGGCAGATACGAGCAGTACTTC; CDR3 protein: CASSLTGGRYEQYF
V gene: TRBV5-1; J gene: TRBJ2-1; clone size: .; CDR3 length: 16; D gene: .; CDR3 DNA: TGCGCCAGCAGCATCCTTACAGGAGATCCCTACAATGAGCAGTTCTTC; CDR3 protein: CASSILTGDPYNEQFF